Each of the 26 T cell receptor beta chains below was sequenced from the same sample in a study of shared clonotypes between healthy human individuals. Generated by immunoSEQ multiplex PCR, the TCRdb table keeps only in-frame clones and is missing some. The sample consists of some 2,100,000 clones, around 93% of them appearing once. The naive CD8 subset, CD45RO-negative cells positively selected for CCR7, excluded terminally differentiated effector memory CD45RA+ cells. Sample: naive CD8+ T cells from PBMCs. All receptors come from a man between 18 and 29 years old in good health. Some clones in this sample may be carry-over from other donors' samples.

The chain recombines TRBV2 with TRBJ2-7; D unresolved. The CDR3 contains 13 residues. Between the trimmed V and J ends, which lost 5 bases and 2 bases, there was a span of 10 bases. Germline V gene lookup returns CDR1 SNHLY and CDR2 FYNNEI. The CDR3 protein is CASSRLRTYEQYF. The CDR3 DNA is TGTGCCAGCAGTCGACTCCGGACCTACGAGCAGTACTTC.

The V call is TRBV9, the J call TRBJ2-6, with a tentative D call TRBD2 (5 bases). CDR1 is SGDLS and CDR2 is YYNGEE in the germline V gene. This CDR3 region has 15 residues. The V and J ends lost 5 bases and 4 bases respectively, with 13 bases between them. The DNA of the CDR3 is TGTGCCAGCAGGGACTCTTGGCAAGGGGCCAACGTCCTGACTTTC. Protein product: CASRDSWQGANVLTF.

This sequence joins TRBV5-1 and TRBJ2-3; a possible D gene is TRBD1 (5 bases). Germline CDR1 reads SGHRS; CDR2 reads YFSETQ. This CDR3 spans 13 amino acids. V was trimmed by 4 bases and J by 4 bases, leaving 10 bases between them. In DNA form, the CDR3 reads TGCGCCAGCAGCCAAGACAGATCAGATACGCAGTATTTT. Residues: CASSQDRSDTQYF.

CDR3 sequence: CASSLVGMNNQPQHF. The CDR3 DNA reads TGTGCCAGCAGTTTAGTGGGGATGAACAATCAGCCCCAGCATTTT. The rearrangement links TRBV27 to TRBJ1-5; D not resolved. V was cut by 2 bases and J by 3 bases, with 11 bases left in between. The CDR3 runs 15 residues. Germline V gene data show CDR1 as MNHEY and CDR2 as SMNVEV (reference sequence).

This clone has a handful of counts. This rearrangement joins TRBV29-1 to TRBJ1-1; D is possibly TRBD1 (5 bases). The CDR3 loop spans 12 amino acids. Germline lookup yields CDR1 SQVTM and CDR2 ANQGSEA. V dropped 6 bases and J dropped 6 bases, with 14 bases sitting between them. The CDR3 protein is CSVGGGRPEAFF. CDR3 DNA: TGCAGCGTCGGCGGGGGGAGGCCTGAAGCTTTCTTT.

The chain carries TRBV30 and TRBJ2-1; D remains ambiguous. The CDR3 spans 14 residues. Germline V gene lookup returns CDR1 GTSNPN and CDR2 SVGIG (reference sequence). Trimming left V 1 base short and J 2 bases short, with 9 bases between. CDR3 amino acids: CAWSDPGAYNEQFF. The DNA for the CDR3 is TGTGCCTGGAGTGATCCGGGTGCCTACAATGAGCAGTTCTTC.

This chain joins TRBV28 and TRBJ2-2; tentatively, D is TRBD2 (6 bases). Germline CDR1 and CDR2: MDHEN and SYDVKM. This CDR3 contains 20 residues. Trimming took 1 base from V and 3 from J, leaving 24 bases between them. The chain's CDR3 is CASSLFEPGMGGGDTGELFF. The CDR3, as DNA: TGTGCCAGCAGTTTATTCGAACCGGGAATGGGCGGCGGGGACACCGGGGAGCTGTTTTTT.

This rearrangement joins TRBV5-6 to TRBJ2-3; 12 bases are a match to TRBD1. With V trimmed by 4 bases and J by 5 bases, 8 bases remained unmatched. Per the germline V gene, CDR1 is SGHDT and CDR2 is YYEEEE. The CDR3 is made up of 16 amino acids. The CDR3 bases are TGTGCCAGCAGCCCCCGGGACAGGGGGCGCCAAGATACGCAGTATTTT. It specifies CASSPRDRGRQDTQYF.

This chain links TRBV28 with TRBJ2-3; 12 nucleotides match TRBD2. The V segment lost 8 bases and the J segment 0 bases; nucleotides outside the gene matches: 3. Germline CDR1 MDHEN, CDR2 SYDVKM. There are 15 residues in the CDR3. The CDR3 region is CASWTSGTSTDTQYF. The CDR3 DNA reads as TGTGCCAGCTGGACTAGCGGGACTAGCACAGATACGCAGTATTTT.

This sequence joins TRBV12-5 and TRBJ1-1; D perhaps matches TRBD1 (6 bases). The CDR3 loop spans 15 amino acids. Per the germline V gene, CDR1 is LGHNT and CDR2 is FRNRAP. V shed 5 bases and J shed 0 bases, with 13 bases lying between them. The CDR3 bases are TGTGCTAGTGGTGATAAAGGGGGACTGAACACTGAAGCTTTCTTT. This encodes CASGDKGGLNTEAFF.

The gene calls are TRBV27 and TRBJ2-7; 8 nucleotides line up with TRBD2. Germline V gene lookup returns CDR1 MNHEY and CDR2 SMNVEV (reference sequence). Trimming took 4 bases from V and 6 from J; bases not matched to a gene: 11. This CDR3 comprises 15 residues. The CDR3 sequence is CASSYLREGRLEQYF. CDR3 nucleotides: TGTGCCAGCAGTTACCTACGGGAGGGCCGGCTCGAGCAGTACTTC.

This chain links TRBV10-3 with TRBJ2-1, with D perhaps TRBD2 (6 bases). This CDR3 is built from 14 residues. V was trimmed by 11 bases and J by 2 bases, leaving 16 bases between them. CDR1 is ENHRY, CDR2 SYGVKD, per germline. The CDR3 spells CAVMGLQPYNEQFF. The CDR3 nucleotides are TGTGCCGTAATGGGACTGCAACCCTACAATGAGCAGTTCTTC.

The chain carries TRBV5-6 and TRBJ2-3; D unresolved. Germline loops: CDR1 SGHDT, CDR2 YYEEEE. The CDR3 consists of 15 residues. Between the trimmed V and J ends, which lost 2 bases and 4 bases, there was a span of 14 bases. The CDR3 sequence is CASSFGSEVADTQYF. The CDR3 DNA follows: TGTGCCAGCAGCTTCGGCAGCGAGGTGGCAGATACGCAGTATTTT.

This sequence joins TRBV7-9 and TRBJ2-2; TRBD1 aligns across 8 bases. The CDR3 loop spans 16 amino acids. V lost 5 bases, J lost 0 bases, and 5 bases stayed unmatched. The V gene's germline CDR1 is SEHNR and CDR2 FQNEAQ (reference sequence). CDR3 region: CASSETDRANTGELFF. CDR3 DNA sequence: TGTGCCAGCAGCGAAACGGACAGGGCGAACACCGGGGAGCTGTTTTTT.

In the case of this clone: Other DNA sequences within the sample encode an identical CDR3. The chain uses TRBV7-9 and TRBJ2-1; unclear D gene. Germline CDR1 and CDR2: SEHNR and FQNEAQ (reference sequence). There are 14 residues in the CDR3. V was trimmed by 0 bases and J by 9 bases, leaving 12 bases between them. The CDR3 DNA sequence: TGTGCCAGCAGCTTAGCTCTACTACCCGGTGAGCAGTTCTTC. Translated, it gives CASSLALLPGEQFF.

The gene calls are TRBV4-1 and TRBJ1-1, with a weak D call TRBD1 (6 bases). The CDR3 has 13 amino acids. Trimming left V 11 bases short and J 0 bases short, with 13 bases between. Germline CDR1 is MGHRA and CDR2 is YSYEKL. This CDR3 is CAGSGGMNTEAFF. The CDR3 nucleotides read TGCGCCGGAAGCGGGGGCATGAACACTGAAGCTTTCTTT.

This chain connects TRBV5-1 to TRBJ2-3, with TRBD1 identical over 9 bases. Germline CDR1 is SGHRS and CDR2 is YFSETQ. V was pared by 5 bases and J by 3 bases, with 1 base of the junction left unmatched. The CDR3 consists of 13 residues. CDR3 sequence (DNA): TGCGCCAGCAGACAGGGGGCAACAGATACGCAGTATTTT. It is translated as CASRQGATDTQYF.

V is TRBV27 and J is TRBJ2-1, with unresolved D. CDR1 is MNHEY, CDR2 SMNVEV, per germline (reference sequence). V lost 5 bases to trimming and J lost 0 bases, with 11 bases between them. The CDR3 loop spans 15 amino acids. Written as DNA, the CDR3 is TGTGCCAGCAGTCCCTACTTAGGCTCCTACAATGAGCAGTTCTTC. Protein: CASSPYLGSYNEQFF.

This clone was seen a single time. The identical CDR3 is also encoded by other nucleotide sequences in the sample. The rearrangement joins TRBV7-9 to TRBJ1-2; the D is unclear. Germline assignment: CDR1 SEHNR and CDR2 FQNEAQ (reference sequence). The CDR3 length is 10 residues. The germline V and J ends were trimmed by 4 bases and 8 bases, with 5 bases remaining between them. The CDR3 reads CASSSEGYTF. The CDR3 DNA is TGTGCCAGCAGCTCAGAGGGCTACACCTTC.

The chain carries TRBV6-5 and TRBJ1-4, with 9 bases fitting TRBD1. CDR1 and CDR2 (germline): MNHEY, SVGAGI. CDR3 size: 15 residues. The V segment lost 7 bases and the J segment 4 bases; nucleotides outside the gene matches: 7. This chain's CDR3 is CASNPAGQGNEKLFF. As DNA, the CDR3 is TGTGCCAGCAACCCGGCGGGACAGGGTAATGAAAAACTGTTTTTT.

The V call is TRBV7-9, the J call TRBJ2-7; 14 bases map to TRBD2. CDR1 and CDR2 from the germline V gene are SEHNR and FQNEAQ (reference sequence). Trimming removed 1 base from V and 6 bases from J; junction bases left unmatched: 2. The CDR3 is 15 amino acids. DNA of the CDR3: TGTGCCAGCAGCTTAGGACTAGCGGGAGGGCGCGAGCAGTACTTC. As protein: CASSLGLAGGREQYF.

This chain joins TRBV2 and TRBJ2-7; D may be TRBD2 (6 bases). There are 13 residues in the CDR3. CDR1 SNHLY and CDR2 FYNNEI come from the germline V gene. V was shortened by 7 bases and J by 3 bases, with 13 bases between the two germline ends. CDR3 region: CASIRGTYYEQYF. CDR3 DNA sequence: TGTGCCAGCATACGAGGGACTTACTACGAGCAGTACTTC.

This clone was detected only once. The chain recombines TRBV5-6 with TRBJ2-7; D perhaps matches TRBD2 (6 bases). CDR3 length equals 13 residues. V shed 2 bases and J shed 5 bases, with 11 bases lying between them. Germline values: CDR1 SGHDT, CDR2 YYEEEE. CDR3 protein: CASSFGSGDEQYF. The CDR3 region has the DNA TGTGCCAGCAGCTTCGGGAGTGGCGACGAGCAGTACTTC.

This clone was counted a few times. The J gene is TRBJ1-5, the V gene TRBV4-3, with a possible D match to TRBD1 (6 bases). The germline CDR1 and CDR2 sequences are LGHNA and YSLEER. The CDR3 runs 19 residues. Trimming stripped 1 base from V and 0 bases from J, with 19 bases between. CDR3 sequence: CASSQVWGQVGNSNQPQHF. CDR3 DNA: TGCGCCAGCAGCCAAGTTTGGGGGCAGGTGGGAAATAGCAATCAGCCCCAGCATTTT.

The chain employs TRBV28 and TRBJ1-2; perhaps TRBD1 as D (5 bases). Germline V gene lookup returns CDR1 MDHEN and CDR2 SYDVKM. The CDR3 covers 13 residues. V was shortened by 3 bases and J by 3 bases, with 8 bases between the two germline ends. The CDR3 loop is CASSLTVDYGYTF. The CDR3 coding sequence is TGTGCCAGCAGTTTGACAGTTGACTATGGCTACACCTTC.

This rearrangement joins TRBV7-6 to TRBJ1-5; D may be TRBD1 (5 bases). Germline V gene data show CDR1 as SGHVS and CDR2 as FNYEAQ. There are 13 residues in the CDR3. Trimming took 5 bases from V and 3 from J, leaving 8 bases between them. The CDR3 DNA is TGTGCCAGCAGCCCAGGGTCCAATCAGCCCCAGCATTTT. This codes for CASSPGSNQPQHF.